The rows below give T cell receptor beta chains drawn from one sample of a study of cytomegalovirus exposure and HLA in healthy donors. Only in-frame clones appear in the TCRdb table, and some are missing; sequencing was by immunoSEQ multiplex PCR. The sample holds tens of thousands of clones; over 70% are singletons and the top ten take approximately 3%. The sample taken for sequencing was PBMCs. All receptors derive from a man aged 50 to 60 in good health and CMV-seronegative. Each CDR3 is given with its conserved first and last residue. D genes are given only for firm matches. Size values are once, few and many counts, or a class for expanded clones, and some rows have none.

clone_size	d_call	j_call	v_call	cdr3_nt	cdr3_aa
-	-	TRBJ2-2	TRBV18	TGTGCCAGCTCACCACCGGGGCGTACCGGGGAGCTGTTTTTT	CASSPPGRTGELFF
-	TRBD1	TRBJ2-2	TRBV11-2	TGTGCCAGCAGCTTGGGACAGGTTTTGACCGGGGAGCTGTTTTTT	CASSLGQVLTGELFF
-	-	TRBJ2-3	TRBV7-9	TGTGCCAGCAGCTTACGAACAGGGTTGAGCACAGATACGCAGTATTTT	CASSLRTGLSTDTQYF
few	-	TRBJ2-7	TRBV6-1	TGTGCCAGCAGGGGGCGCCTCTTGGGTGAGCAGTACTTC	CASRGRLLGEQYF
-	TRBD1	TRBJ1-1	TRBV6-5	TGTGCCAGCAGAGGACAGGGGGCGGGTTGGACTGAAGCTTTCTTT	CASRGQGAGWTEAFF
once	TRBD2	TRBJ2-1	TRBV5-1	TGCGCCAGCAGCAGGGGCGCTAGCGGGGGGGCGGACAATGAGCAGTTCTTC	CASSRGASGGADNEQFF
-	TRBD1	TRBJ1-2	TRBV5-6	TGTGCCAGCAGCTCCGGACAGGTAAACTCCTTC	CASSSGQVNSF
-	TRBD1	TRBJ1-4	TRBV18	TGTGCCAGCTCACCGCCGGGACAGGGTGGTGAAAAACTGTTTTTT	CASSPPGQGGEKLFF
-	TRBD2	TRBJ2-1	TRBV7-8	TGTGCCAGCAGCTCTACTGGGACTAGCGGACACTCTGAGCAGTTCTTC	CASSSTGTSGHSEQFF
-	TRBD2	TRBJ2-1	TRBV4-2	TGTGCCAGCAGCCAAGAAATCGCTAGCGGGAGCGATGAGCAGTTCTTC	CASSQEIASGSDEQFF
-	-	TRBJ2-7	TRBV28	TGTGCCAGCAGTTTCGGGTACTACGAGCAGTACTTC	CASSFGYYEQYF
-	TRBD1	TRBJ2-1	TRBV5-4	TGTGCCAGCAGCGTGGGACAGGGGGTTAGCTCCTACAATGAGCAGTTCTTC	CASSVGQGVSSYNEQFF
-	TRBD1	TRBJ2-2	TRBV7-9	TGTGCCAGCAGCCCAACCGGGACAGGGTCAGGGGAGCTGTTTTTT	CASSPTGTGSGELFF
-	TRBD1	TRBJ2-2	TRBV7-9	TGTTCCAGCAGCAGATACAGGGGATCTCTCTCCGGGGAGCTGTTTTTT	CSSSRYRGSLSGELFF
-	TRBD2	TRBJ2-7	TRBV10-3	TGTGCCATCAACGATAGCGGGAGGGCCCGGTACGAGCAGTACTTC	CAINDSGRARYEQYF
-	TRBD2	TRBJ2-1	TRBV9	TGTGCCAGCAGCGTAGACCCCCCTAGCGGGAGGGACAATGAGCAGTTCTTC	CASSVDPPSGRDNEQFF
-	-	TRBJ1-5	TRBV21-1	TGTGCCAGCAGCAAAGCCCCCAGGACAGCGCTCAATCAGCCCCAGCATTTT	CASSKAPRTALNQPQHF
-	-	TRBJ1-1	TRBV7-9	TGTTCCAGCAGCCGACGCGGGGGAATGAACACTGAAGCTTTCTTT	CSSSRRGGMNTEAFF
-	-	TRBJ1-5	TRBV5-1	TGCGCCAGCAGCCCCGGGGGGGGGAACAATCAGCCCCAGCATTTT	CASSPGGGNNQPQHF
few	-	TRBJ2-5	TRBV2	TGTGCCAGCAGTCCAGAATTCCACGGAGGGCACGAGACCCAGTACTTC	CASSPEFHGGHETQYF
-	TRBD1	TRBJ2-5	TRBV29-1	TGCAGCGTTGAAGATAGGGCAGGGGGCCAAGAGACCCAGTACTTC	CSVEDRAGGQETQYF
-	TRBD2	TRBJ2-1	TRBV5-1	TGCGCCAGCAAACTACTGACTAGCCTGGATGAGCAGTTCTTC	CASKLLTSLDEQFF
-	TRBD2	TRBJ2-7	TRBV10-3	TGTGCCATCAGTGTAGGGCGGGAGGGCCCCTACGAGCAGTACTTC	CAISVGREGPYEQYF
-	-	TRBJ1-6	TRBV2	TGTGCCAGCAGTGAGAGGTCACCCCTCCACTTT	CASSERSPLHF
-	TRBD2	TRBJ2-7	TRBV5-4	TGTGCCAGCAGCTTGGGACTAGCGGGAGCCAGCAACGAGCAGTACTTC	CASSLGLAGASNEQYF
once	TRBD1	TRBJ2-4	TRBV4-3	TGCGCCAGCAGCCATAGGACAGGGGGCGCGGACATTCAGTACTTC	CASSHRTGGADIQYF
few	TRBD1	TRBJ1-2	TRBV30	TGTGCCTGGTCCCGACAGGGTGGCTATGGCTACACCTTC	CAWSRQGGYGYTF
-	-	TRBJ1-5	TRBV19	TGTGCCAGTATAAGGGGACACAGTAGGGATCAGCATTTT	CASIRGHSRDQHF
-	-	TRBJ1-3	TRBV5-1	TGCGCCAGCAGCTTGGACCACCTGGGGCCCCGCTCTGGAAACACCATATATTTT	CASSLDHLGPRSGNTIYF
-	TRBD1	TRBJ1-1	TRBV6-5	TGTGCCAGCAGTCATGACAGGGGGCAGAACACTGAAGCTTTCTTT	CASSHDRGQNTEAFF
-	-	TRBJ2-3	TRBV5-1	TGCGCCAGCAGCTTCAGAGGGCAGGGGACCGATACGCAGTATTTT	CASSFRGQGTDTQYF
-	-	TRBJ2-1	TRBV6-5	-	CASSYWGQGAQLFF